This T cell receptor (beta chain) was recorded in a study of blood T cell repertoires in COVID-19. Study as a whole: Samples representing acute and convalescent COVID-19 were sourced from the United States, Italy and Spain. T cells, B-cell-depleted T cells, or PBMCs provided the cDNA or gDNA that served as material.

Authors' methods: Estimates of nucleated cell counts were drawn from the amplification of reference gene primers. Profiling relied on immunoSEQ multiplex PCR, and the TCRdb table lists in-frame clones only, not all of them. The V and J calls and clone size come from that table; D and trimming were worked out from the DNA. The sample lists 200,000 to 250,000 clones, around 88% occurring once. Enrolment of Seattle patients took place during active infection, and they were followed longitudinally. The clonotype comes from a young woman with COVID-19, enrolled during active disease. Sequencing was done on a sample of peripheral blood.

The CDR3 is CASSIETSEQFF. CDR3 bases: TGTGCCAGTAGTATAGAAACTAGCGAGCAGTTCTTC. The gene calls are TRBV19 and TRBJ2-1, with a tentative D call TRBD2 (6 bases). Germline V gives CDR1 LNHDA, CDR2 SQIVND (reference sequence). The CDR3 loop spans 12 amino acids. V was pared by 0 bases and J by 10 bases, with 7 bases between. Based on the CDR3 plus reference TRBV19 and TRBJ2-1, the full variable domain is DGGITQSPKYLFRKEGQNVTLSCEQNLNHDAMYWYRQDPGQGLRLIYYSQIVNDFQKGDIAEGYSVSREKKESFPLTVTSAQKNPTAFYLCASSIETSEQFFGPGTRLTVL.